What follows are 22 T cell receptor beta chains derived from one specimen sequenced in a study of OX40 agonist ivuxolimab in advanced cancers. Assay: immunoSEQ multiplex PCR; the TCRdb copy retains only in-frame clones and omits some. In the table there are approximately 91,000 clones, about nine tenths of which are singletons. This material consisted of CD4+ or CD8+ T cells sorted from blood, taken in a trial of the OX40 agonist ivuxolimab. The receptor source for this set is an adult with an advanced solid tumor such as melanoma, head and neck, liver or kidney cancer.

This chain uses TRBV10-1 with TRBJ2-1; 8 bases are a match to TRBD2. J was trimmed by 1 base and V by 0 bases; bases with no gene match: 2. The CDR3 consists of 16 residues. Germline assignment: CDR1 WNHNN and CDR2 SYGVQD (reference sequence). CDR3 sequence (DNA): TGCGCCAGCAGTGAGTCGGAGCGGGGGTCCTACAATGAGCAGTTCTTC. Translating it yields CASSESERGSYNEQFF.

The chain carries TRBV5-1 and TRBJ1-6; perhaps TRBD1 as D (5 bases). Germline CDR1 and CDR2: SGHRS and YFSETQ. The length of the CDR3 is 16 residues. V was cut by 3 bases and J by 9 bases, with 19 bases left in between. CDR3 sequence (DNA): TGCGCCAGCAGCTCTGCCCCGGGACGTTCGAGTTCACCCCTCCACTTT. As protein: CASSSAPGRSSSPLHF.

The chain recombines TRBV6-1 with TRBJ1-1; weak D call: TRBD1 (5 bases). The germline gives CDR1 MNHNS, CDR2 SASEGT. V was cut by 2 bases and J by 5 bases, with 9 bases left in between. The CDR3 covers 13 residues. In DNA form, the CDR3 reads TGTGCCAGCAGTGAATACAGGATAACTGAAGCTTTCTTT. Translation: CASSEYRITEAFF.

The CDR3, as DNA: TGTGCCAGCAGTATCAGGGTGGAGACCCAGTACTTC. Residues: CASSIRVETQYF. The rearrangement uses TRBV13 and TRBJ2-5; possible D gene TRBD1, 5 bases. V was cut by 6 bases and J by 5 bases, with 10 bases left in between. Germline V gene data show CDR1 as PRHDT and CDR2 as FYEKMQ (reference sequence). The CDR3 covers 12 residues.

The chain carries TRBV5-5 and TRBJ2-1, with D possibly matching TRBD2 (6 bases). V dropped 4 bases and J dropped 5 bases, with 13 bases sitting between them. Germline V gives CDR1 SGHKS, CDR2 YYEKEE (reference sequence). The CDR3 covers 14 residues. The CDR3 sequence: CASSLGGAHNEQFF. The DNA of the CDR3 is TGTGCCAGCAGCCTTGGCGGGGCCCACAATGAGCAGTTCTTC.

The CDR3 spells CASSFTWGSNQPQHF. The CDR3 region has the DNA TGCGCCAGCAGCTTTACCTGGGGGTCCAATCAGCCCCAGCATTTT. The chain combines TRBV5-1 with TRBJ1-5, with D maybe TRBD1 (5 bases). Looked up from germline, CDR1 is SGHRS and CDR2 is YFSETQ. CDR3 length: 15 amino acids. V lost 2 bases and J 3 bases, leaving 12 bases between the germline ends.

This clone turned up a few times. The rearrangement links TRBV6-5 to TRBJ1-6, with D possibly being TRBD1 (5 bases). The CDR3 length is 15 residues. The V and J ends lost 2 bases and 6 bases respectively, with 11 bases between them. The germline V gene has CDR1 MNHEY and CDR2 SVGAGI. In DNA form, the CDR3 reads TGTGCCAGCAGTTACGGGGGGACGCTTAATTCACCCCTCCACTTT. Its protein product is CASSYGGTLNSPLHF.

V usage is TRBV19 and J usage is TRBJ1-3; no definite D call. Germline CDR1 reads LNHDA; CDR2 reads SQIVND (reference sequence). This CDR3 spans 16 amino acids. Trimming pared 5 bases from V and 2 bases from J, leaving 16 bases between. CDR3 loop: CASSLTPQIAGNTIYF. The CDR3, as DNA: TGTGCCAGTAGTCTCACCCCACAGATCGCTGGAAACACCATATATTTT.

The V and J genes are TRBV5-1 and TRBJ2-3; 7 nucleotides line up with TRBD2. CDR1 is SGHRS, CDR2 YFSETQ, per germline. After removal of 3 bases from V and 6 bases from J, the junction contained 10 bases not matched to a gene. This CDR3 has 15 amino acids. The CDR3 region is CASSSMGGVGDTQYF. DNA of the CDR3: TGCGCCAGCAGCTCCATGGGGGGGGTTGGGGATACGCAGTATTTT.

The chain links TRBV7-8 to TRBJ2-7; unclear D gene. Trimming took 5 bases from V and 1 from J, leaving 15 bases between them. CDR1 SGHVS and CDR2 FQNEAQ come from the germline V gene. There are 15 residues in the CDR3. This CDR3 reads CASSLGSVRSYEQYF. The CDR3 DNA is TGTGCCAGCAGCCTAGGATCGGTTAGGTCCTACGAGCAGTACTTC.

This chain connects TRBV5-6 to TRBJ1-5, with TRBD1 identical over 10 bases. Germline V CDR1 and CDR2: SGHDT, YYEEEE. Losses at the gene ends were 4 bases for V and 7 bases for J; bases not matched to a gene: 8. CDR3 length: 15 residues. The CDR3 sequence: CASSMGQGKNQPQHF. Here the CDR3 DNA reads TGTGCCAGCAGCATGGGACAGGGGAAAAACCAGCCCCAGCATTTT.

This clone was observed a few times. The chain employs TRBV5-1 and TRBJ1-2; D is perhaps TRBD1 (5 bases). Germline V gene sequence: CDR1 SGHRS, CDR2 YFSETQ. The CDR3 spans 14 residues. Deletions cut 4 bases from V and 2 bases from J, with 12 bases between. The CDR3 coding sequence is TGCGCCAGCAGCATAGGGCCAGGGAACTATGGCTACACCTTC. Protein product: CASSIGPGNYGYTF.

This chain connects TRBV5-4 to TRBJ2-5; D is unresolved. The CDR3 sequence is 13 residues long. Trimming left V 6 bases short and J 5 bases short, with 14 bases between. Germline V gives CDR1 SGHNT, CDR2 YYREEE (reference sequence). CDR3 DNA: TGTGCCAGCAAGCAAGGTGGTTGGGAGACCCAGTACTTC. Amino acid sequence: CASKQGGWETQYF.

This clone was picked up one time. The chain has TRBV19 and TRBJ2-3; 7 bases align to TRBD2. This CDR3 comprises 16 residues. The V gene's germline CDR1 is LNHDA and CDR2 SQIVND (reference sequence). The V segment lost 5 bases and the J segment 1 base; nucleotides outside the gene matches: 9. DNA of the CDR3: TGTGCCAGTAGTCGCGGCGTCCGGGGGGGCACAGATACGCAGTATTTT. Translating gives CASSRGVRGGTDTQYF.

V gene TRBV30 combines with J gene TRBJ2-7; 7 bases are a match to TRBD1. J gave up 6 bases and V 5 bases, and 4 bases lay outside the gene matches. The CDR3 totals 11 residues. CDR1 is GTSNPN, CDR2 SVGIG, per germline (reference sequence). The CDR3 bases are TGTGCCTGGGCGACAGGGCCCGAGCAGTACTTC. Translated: CAWATGPEQYF.

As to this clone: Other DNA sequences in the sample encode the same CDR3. This chain's CDR3 is CASSLAGRTDTQYF. In DNA, the CDR3 is TGTGCCAGCAGCTTGGCTGGCAGGACAGATACGCAGTATTTT. This chain joins TRBV5-4 and TRBJ2-3; D unclear. The CDR3 is 14 amino acids. V lost 0 bases, J lost 3 bases, and 8 bases lay in between. CDR1 is SGHNT and CDR2 is YYREEE in the germline V gene (reference sequence).

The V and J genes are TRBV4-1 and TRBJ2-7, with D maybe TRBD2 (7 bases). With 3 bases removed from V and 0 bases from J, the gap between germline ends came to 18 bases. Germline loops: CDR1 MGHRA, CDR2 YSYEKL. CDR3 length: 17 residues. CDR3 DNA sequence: TGCGCCAGCAGCCAGACCCCCGGGGGGCTCCCCTCCTACGAGCAGTACTTC. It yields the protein CASSQTPGGLPSYEQYF.

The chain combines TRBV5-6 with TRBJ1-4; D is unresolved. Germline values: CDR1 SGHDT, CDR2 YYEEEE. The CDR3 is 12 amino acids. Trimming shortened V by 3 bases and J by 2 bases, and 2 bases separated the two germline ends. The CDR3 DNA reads TGTGCCAGCAGCTGGACTAATGAAAAACTGTTTTTT. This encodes CASSWTNEKLFF.

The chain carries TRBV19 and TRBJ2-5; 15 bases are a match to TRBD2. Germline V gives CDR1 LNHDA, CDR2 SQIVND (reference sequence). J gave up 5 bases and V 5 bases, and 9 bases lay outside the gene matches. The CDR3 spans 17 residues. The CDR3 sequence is CASSSGTSGGSRETQYF. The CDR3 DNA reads TGTGCCAGTAGTTCAGGGACTAGCGGGGGGTCTCGGGAGACCCAGTACTTC. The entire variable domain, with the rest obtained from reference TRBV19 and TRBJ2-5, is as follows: DGGITQSPKYLFRKEGQNVTLSCEQNLNHDAMYWYRQDPGQGLRLIYYSQIVNDFQKGDIAEGYSVSREKKESFPLTVTSAQKNPTAFYLCASSSGTSGGSRETQYFGPGTRLLVL.

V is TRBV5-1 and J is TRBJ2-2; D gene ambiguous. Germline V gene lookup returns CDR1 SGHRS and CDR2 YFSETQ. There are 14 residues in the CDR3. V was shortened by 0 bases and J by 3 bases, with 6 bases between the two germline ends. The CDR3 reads CASSLGEHTGELFF. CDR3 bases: TGCGCCAGCAGCTTGGGAGAACACACCGGGGAGCTGTTTTTT.

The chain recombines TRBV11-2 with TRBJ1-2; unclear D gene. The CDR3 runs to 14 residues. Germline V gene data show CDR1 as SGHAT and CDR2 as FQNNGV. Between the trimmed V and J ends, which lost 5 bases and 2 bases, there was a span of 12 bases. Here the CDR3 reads CASSRGVRNYGYTF. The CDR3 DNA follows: TGTGCCAGCAGCCGGGGAGTCAGGAACTATGGCTACACCTTC.

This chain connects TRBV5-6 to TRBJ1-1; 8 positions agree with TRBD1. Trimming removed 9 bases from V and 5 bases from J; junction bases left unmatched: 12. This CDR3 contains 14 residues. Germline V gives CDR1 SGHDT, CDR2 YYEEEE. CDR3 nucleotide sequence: TGTGCCACCACCAGGGGGCAGGGATGGACTGAAGCTTTCTTT. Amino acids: CATTRGQGWTEAFF.